This T cell receptor (beta chain) was sequenced for a study of T cell responses to AZD1222 COVID-19 vaccine. General study points: Unmutated variant regions reportedly attract nearly half of all spike-specific TCRs. Repertoire samples came only from after the peak T cell response.

This clone was seen only once. No antigen is known for it. CDR1 is SGHRS, CDR2 YFSETQ, per germline. The CDR3 is 15 amino acids. V was shortened by 4 bases and J by 6 bases, with 18 bases between the two germline ends. Libraries were prepared by immunoSEQ multiplex PCR; TCRdb keeps only in-frame clonotypes and omits some of them. Of about 130,000 clones listed, around 87% are singletons. This TCR was recovered from an adult in good health. Source: peripheral blood, taken on day 0 of AZD1222 vaccination. The chain employs TRBV5-1 and TRBJ2-3; D is uncertain. The CDR3 loop is CASSLTFTSGDTQYF. The CDR3 DNA reads as TGCGCCAGCAGCCTCACTTTCACCTCGGGTGATACGCAGTATTTT.